This is a list of T cell receptor beta chains from one sample in a study of blood T cell repertoires in COVID-19. Here immunoSEQ multiplex PCR was the method, and the copy in TCRdb shows in-frame clones only, minus some. Of fewer than 450,000 clones in the sample, around 90% are singletons; the top ten hold 0.6%. The sample consisted of PBMCs or T cells enriched from blood (not recorded which). Receptors were obtained from a man aged 18 to 30 who had recovered from COVID-19. Both conserved end residues are part of each CDR3. The D gene is left open where the match is weak. A clone size is listed for some rows: how often the clone was seen (once, few, many), or a class if it is expanded.

j_call | d_call | clone_size | v_call | cdr3_aa | cdr3_nt
TRBJ1-6 | . | . | TRBV7-2 | CASSSGTRSPLHF | TGTGCCAGCAGCTCGGGAACAAGGTCACCCCTCCACTTT
TRBJ1-1 | . | . | TRBV5-5 | CASSKGHSKDTEAFF | TGTGCCAGCAGCAAGGGACACTCCAAGGACACTGAAGCTTTCTTT
TRBJ1-1 | TRBD1 | . | TRBV4-1 | CASSQDNDGTGVIEAFF | TGCGCCAGCAGCCAAGATAACGACGGGACAGGGGTTATTGAAGCTTTCTTT
TRBJ2-1 | . | . | TRBV9 | CASSVEGNRGNYNEQFF | TGTGCCAGCAGCGTAGAGGGAAATAGGGGGAACTACAATGAGCAGTTCTTC
TRBJ1-3 | . | once | TRBV3-1/TRBV3-2 | CASSQVQAGELNTIYF | TGTGCCAGCAGCCAAGTCCAGGCAGGGGAGTTGAACACCATATATTTT
TRBJ2-3 | TRBD2 | . | TRBV5-1 | CASSGGLVGTQYF | TGCGCCAGCAGCGGAGGACTAGTTGGTACGCAGTATTTT
TRBJ1-4 | . | . | TRBV7-9 | CASSFAGDQGKLFF | TGTGCCAGCAGCTTCGCAGGGGACCAAGGAAAACTGTTTTTT
TRBJ2-2 | TRBD1 | . | TRBV19 | CASSSDRSPAGELFF | TGTGCCAGTAGTTCGGACAGGAGCCCAGCCGGGGAGCTGTTTTTT
TRBJ1-1 | . | . | TRBV19 | CASSIGTFVTEAFF | TGTGCCAGTAGTATAGGGACATTCGTTACTGAAGCTTTCTTT
TRBJ1-2 | TRBD1 | once | TRBV19 | CASSIVSGGDGYTF | TGTGCCAGTAGTATAGTCTCAGGGGGAGATGGCTACACCTTC
TRBJ1-6 | TRBD1 | . | TRBV2 | CASNEGGQGNSPLHF | TGTGCCAGCAACGAGGGGGGACAGGGGAATTCACCCCTCCACTTT
TRBJ2-7 | . | . | TRBV19 | CATTSTVYEQYF | TGTGCCACCACAAGTACCGTCTACGAGCAGTACTTC
TRBJ2-1 | . | . | TRBV7-9 | CASGNIGLSYNEQFF | TGTGCCAGCGGTAATATAGGACTCTCCTACAATGAGCAGTTCTTC
TRBJ1-5 | . | . | TRBV28 | CASSVGPSNQPQHF | TGTGCCAGCAGTGTGGGCCCTAGCAATCAGCCCCAGCATTTT
TRBJ1-4 | . | . | TRBV14 | CASSPGARRNEKLFF | TGTGCCAGCAGCCCCGGTGCGAGGCGGAATGAAAAACTGTTTTTT
TRBJ2-2 | TRBD2 | . | TRBV20-1 | CSASSAGGNLWTGELFF | TGCAGTGCTAGTTCCGCGGGGGGAAATCTTTGGACCGGGGAGCTGTTTTTT
TRBJ2-1 | TRBD1 | once | TRBV5-4 | CASSRSGTGGGNEQFF | TGTGCCAGCAGCCGATCCGGGACAGGGGGGGGCAATGAGCAGTTCTTC
TRBJ1-1 | . | once | TRBV11-2 | CASSSSTGNTEAFF | TGTGCCAGCAGCTCCTCGACGGGAAACACTGAAGCTTTCTTT
TRBJ2-1 | . | . | TRBV25-1 | CASYSGGFSEQFF | TGTGCCAGTTATAGCGGTGGGTTCAGTGAGCAGTTCTTC
TRBJ2-3 | . | . | TRBV12-3/TRBV12-4 | CASLRTDTQYF | TGTGCCAGCCTACGCACAGATACGCAGTATTTT
TRBJ1-1 | . | . | TRBV3-1/TRBV3-2 | CARRDLLRSRPMNTEAFF | TGTGCCAGGCGGGACCTCCTTCGGAGTCGACCCATGAACACTGAAGCTTTCTTT
TRBJ2-1 | . | . | TRBV27 | CASSSGQHNEQFF | TGTGCCAGCAGTTCCGGACAGCACAATGAGCAGTTCTTC
TRBJ2-2 | . | . | TRBV9 | CASSVEGITGTGELFF | TGTGCCAGCAGCGTAGAGGGGATAACGGGCACCGGGGAGCTGTTTTTT
TRBJ1-6 | . | . | TRBV28 | CASRLGQGGNSPLHF | TGTGCCAGCAGGTTAGGGCAGGGTGGTAATTCACCCCTCCACTTT
TRBJ1-1 | . | . | TRBV7-9 | CASSLARGLGNTEAFF | TGTGCCAGCAGCTTAGCCCGGGGTCTGGGCAACACTGAAGCTTTCTTT
TRBJ2-3 | . | once | TRBV12-3/TRBV12-4 | CASSLITDTQYF | TGTGCCAGCAGTCTTATCACAGATACGCAGTATTTT
TRBJ1-1 | . | . | TRBV7-3 | CASSLGVLGTEAFF | TGTGCCAGCAGCTTAGGAGTGTTAGGCACTGAAGCTTTCTTT
TRBJ2-1 | TRBD2 | . | TRBV7-9 | CASSLGWEGPKDEQFF | TGTGCCAGCAGCTTAGGTTGGGAGGGCCCTAAGGATGAGCAGTTCTTC
TRBJ2-1 | TRBD2 | . | TRBV7-2 | CASSPTSDHNEQFF | TGTGCCAGCAGCCCGACTAGCGATCACAATGAGCAGTTCTTC
TRBJ2-3 | . | . | TRBV4-1 | CASSHPTRRYKDTQYF | TGCGCCAGCAGCCACCCGACTAGAAGGTATAAAGATACGCAGTATTTT
TRBJ1-5 | TRBD1 | . | TRBV6-5 | CASTDRVDQPQHF | TGTGCCAGCACCGACAGGGTAGATCAGCCCCAGCATTTT
TRBJ2-7 | . | . | TRBV27 | CASSLFGRLEVGEQYF | TGTGCCAGCAGTTTATTTGGGAGGCTGGAGGTCGGCGAGCAGTACTTC
TRBJ1-1 | TRBD1 | . | TRBV5-1 | CASSVWTGGVNTEAFF | TGCGCCAGCAGCGTGTGGACAGGGGGAGTGAACACTGAAGCTTTCTTT
TRBJ1-2 | . | . | TRBV18 | CASSPQGVSNYGYTF | TGTGCCAGCTCACCACAGGGAGTTTCTAACTATGGCTACACCTTC
TRBJ2-7 | . | . | TRBV29-1 | CSVEPGTYEQYF | TGCAGCGTTGAACCAGGTACCTACGAGCAGTACTTC
TRBJ1-4 | . | . | TRBV30 | CAWSLSQFEKLFF | TGTGCCTGGAGTTTGTCCCAGTTTGAAAAACTGTTTTTT
TRBJ1-5 | . | . | TRBV19 | CASSNGRNQPQHF | TGTGCCAGTAGTAACGGGAGGAATCAGCCCCAGCATTTT
TRBJ1-1 | . | few | TRBV2 | CASRLRTEAFF | TGTGCCAGTCGACTAAGGACTGAAGCTTTCTTT
TRBJ1-5 | . | many | TRBV29-1 | CSVEDQWGVNQPQHF | TGCAGCGTTGAAGATCAATGGGGGGTCAATCAGCCCCAGCATTTT
TRBJ1-6 | TRBD1 | . | TRBV7-9 | CATQQGTLSSPLHF | TGTGCCACCCAACAGGGGACGTTGAGTTCACCCCTCCACTTT
TRBJ1-2 | . | few | TRBV15 | CATSRDNQGNYGYTF | TGTGCCACCAGCAGAGATAACCAGGGGAACTATGGCTACACCTTC
TRBJ1-2 | TRBD1 | . | TRBV28 | CASSPLPGQGIDGYTF | TGTGCCAGCAGCCCTCTACCGGGACAGGGGATCGATGGCTACACCTTC
TRBJ1-2 | . | . | TRBV7-9 | CASSFEMRYGYTF | TGTGCCAGCAGCTTCGAGATGAGATACGGCTACACCTTC
TRBJ2-3 | . | . | TRBV5-1 | CASSLAGDTQYF | TGCGCCAGCAGCTTGGCGGGGGATACGCAGTATTTT